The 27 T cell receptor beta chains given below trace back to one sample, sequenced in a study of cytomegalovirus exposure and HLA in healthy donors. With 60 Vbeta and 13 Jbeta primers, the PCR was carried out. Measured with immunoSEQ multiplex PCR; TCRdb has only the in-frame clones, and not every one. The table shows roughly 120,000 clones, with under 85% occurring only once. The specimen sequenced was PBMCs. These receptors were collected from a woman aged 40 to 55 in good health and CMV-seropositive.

CDR3 DNA: TGCAGCGTTGAATCCGAGAAAACCCCCAATGAGCAGTTCTTC. As protein: CSVESEKTPNEQFF. The rearrangement links TRBV29-1 to TRBJ2-1, with unresolved D. V was trimmed by 2 bases and J by 6 bases, leaving 14 bases between them. The CDR3 is 14 amino acids. CDR1 is SQVTM and CDR2 is ANQGSEA in the germline V gene.

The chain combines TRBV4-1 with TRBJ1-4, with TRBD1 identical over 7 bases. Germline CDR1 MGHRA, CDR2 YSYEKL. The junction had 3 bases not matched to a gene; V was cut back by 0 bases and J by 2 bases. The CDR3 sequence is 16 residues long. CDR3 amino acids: CASSQERDSTNEKLFF. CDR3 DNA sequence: TGCGCCAGCAGCCAAGAAAGGGACAGCACTAATGAAAAACTGTTTTTT.

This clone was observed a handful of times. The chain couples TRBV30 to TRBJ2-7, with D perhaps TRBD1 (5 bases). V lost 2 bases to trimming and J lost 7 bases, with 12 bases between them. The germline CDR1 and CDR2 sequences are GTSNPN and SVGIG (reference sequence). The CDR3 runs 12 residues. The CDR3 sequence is CAWSPGFREQYF. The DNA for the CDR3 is TGTGCCTGGAGTCCAGGGTTTAGGGAGCAGTACTTC.

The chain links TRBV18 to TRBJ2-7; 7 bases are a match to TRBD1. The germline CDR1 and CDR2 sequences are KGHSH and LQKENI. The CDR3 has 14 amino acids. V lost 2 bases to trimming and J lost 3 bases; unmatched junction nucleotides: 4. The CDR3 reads CASSPGTESYEQYF. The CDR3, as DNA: TGTGCCAGCTCACCAGGGACAGAGAGCTACGAGCAGTACTTC.

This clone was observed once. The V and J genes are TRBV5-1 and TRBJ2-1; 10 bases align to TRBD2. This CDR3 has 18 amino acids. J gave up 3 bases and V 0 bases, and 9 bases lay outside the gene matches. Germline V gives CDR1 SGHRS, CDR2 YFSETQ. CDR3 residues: CASSLELAGEGYYNEQFF. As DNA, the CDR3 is TGCGCCAGCAGCTTGGAGCTAGCGGGAGAGGGTTACTACAATGAGCAGTTCTTC.

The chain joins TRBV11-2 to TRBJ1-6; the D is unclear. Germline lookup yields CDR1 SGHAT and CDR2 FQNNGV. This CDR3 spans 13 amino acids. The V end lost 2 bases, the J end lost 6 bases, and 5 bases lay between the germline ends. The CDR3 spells CASSLTTNSPLHF. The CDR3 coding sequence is TGTGCCAGCAGCTTAACTACTAATTCACCCCTCCACTTT.

CDR3 coding DNA: TGCGCCAGCAGCCCTGGACAGGGGGACACAGATACGCAGTATTTT. Its protein is CASSPGQGDTDTQYF. The V gene is TRBV23-1, the J gene TRBJ2-3; 10 nucleotides agree with TRBD1. TRBV23-1 is an ORF; its function is uncertain. The CDR3 is made up of 15 amino acids. The V gene end was trimmed by 6 bases and the J gene end by 2 bases; junction bases not matched to a gene: 5.

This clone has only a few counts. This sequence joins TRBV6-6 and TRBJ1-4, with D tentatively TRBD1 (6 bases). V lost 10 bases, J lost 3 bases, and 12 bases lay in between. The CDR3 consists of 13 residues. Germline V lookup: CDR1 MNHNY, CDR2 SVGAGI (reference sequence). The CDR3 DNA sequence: TGTGCCACCTCGGACAGCCCTAATGAAAAACTGTTTTTT. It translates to CATSDSPNEKLFF.

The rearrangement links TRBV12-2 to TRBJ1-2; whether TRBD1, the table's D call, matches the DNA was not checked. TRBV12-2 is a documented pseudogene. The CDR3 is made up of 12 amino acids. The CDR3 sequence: CASRSTGYGYTF. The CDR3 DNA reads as TGTGCAAGTCGCTCGACAGGCTATGGCTACACCTTC.

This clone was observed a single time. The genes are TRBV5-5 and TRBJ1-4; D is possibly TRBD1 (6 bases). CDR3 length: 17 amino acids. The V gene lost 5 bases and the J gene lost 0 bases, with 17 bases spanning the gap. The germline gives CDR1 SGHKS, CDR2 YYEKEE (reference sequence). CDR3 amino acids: CASSAGTIGTTNEKLFF. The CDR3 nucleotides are TGTGCCAGCAGTGCCGGGACAATAGGAACAACTAATGAAAAACTGTTTTTT.

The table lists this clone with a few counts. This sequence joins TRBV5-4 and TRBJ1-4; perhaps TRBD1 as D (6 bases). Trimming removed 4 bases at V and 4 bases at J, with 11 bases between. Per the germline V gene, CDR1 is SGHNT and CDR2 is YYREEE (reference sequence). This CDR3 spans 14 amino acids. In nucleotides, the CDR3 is TGTGCCAGCAGCCAAGAGGGACATAATGAAAAACTGTTTTTT. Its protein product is CASSQEGHNEKLFF.

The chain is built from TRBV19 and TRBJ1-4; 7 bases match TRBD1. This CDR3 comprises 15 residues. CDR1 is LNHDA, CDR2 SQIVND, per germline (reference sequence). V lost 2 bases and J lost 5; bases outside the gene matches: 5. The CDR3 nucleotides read TGTGCCAGTAGTATAACAACAGGGGAGAATGAAAAACTGTTTTTT. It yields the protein CASSITTGENEKLFF.

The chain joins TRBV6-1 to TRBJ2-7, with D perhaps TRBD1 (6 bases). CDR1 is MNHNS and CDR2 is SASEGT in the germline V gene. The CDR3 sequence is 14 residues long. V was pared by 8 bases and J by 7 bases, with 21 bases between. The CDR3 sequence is CASSLQGRTGEQYF. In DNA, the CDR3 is TGTGCCAGCTCCCTACAGGGACGAACGGGGGAGCAGTACTTC.

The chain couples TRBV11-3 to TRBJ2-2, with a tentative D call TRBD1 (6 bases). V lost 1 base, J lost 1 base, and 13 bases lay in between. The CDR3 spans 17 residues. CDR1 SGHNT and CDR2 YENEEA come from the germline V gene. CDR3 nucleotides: TGTGCCAGCAGCTTAGTAGTTGGGACAATGAACACCGGGGAGCTGTTTTTT. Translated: CASSLVVGTMNTGELFF.

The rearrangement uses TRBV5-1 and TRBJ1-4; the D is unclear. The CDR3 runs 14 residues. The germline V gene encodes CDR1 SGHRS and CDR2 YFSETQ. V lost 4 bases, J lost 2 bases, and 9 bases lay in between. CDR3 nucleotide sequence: TGCGCCAGCAGCCCCGGAGGGACTAATGAAAAACTGTTTTTT. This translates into CASSPGGTNEKLFF.

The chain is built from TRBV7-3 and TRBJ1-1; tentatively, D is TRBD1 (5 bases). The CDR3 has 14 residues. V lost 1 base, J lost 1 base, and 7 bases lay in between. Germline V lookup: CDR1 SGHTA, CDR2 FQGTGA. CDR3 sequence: CASSLNGQNTEAFF. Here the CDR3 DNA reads TGTGCCAGCAGCTTAAATGGACAGAACACTGAAGCTTTCTTT.

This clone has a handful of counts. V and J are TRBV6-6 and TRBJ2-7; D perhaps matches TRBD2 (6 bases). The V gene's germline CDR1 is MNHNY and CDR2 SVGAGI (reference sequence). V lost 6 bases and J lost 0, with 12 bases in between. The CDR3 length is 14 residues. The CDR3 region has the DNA TGTGCCAGCAGCCCTCTCGGGGGCTCCTACGAGCAGTACTTC. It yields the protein CASSPLGGSYEQYF.

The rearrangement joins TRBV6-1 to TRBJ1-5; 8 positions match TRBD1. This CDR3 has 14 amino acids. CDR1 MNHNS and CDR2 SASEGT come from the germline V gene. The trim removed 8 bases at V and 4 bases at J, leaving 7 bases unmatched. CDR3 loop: CASGLQGVNQPQHF. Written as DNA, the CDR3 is TGTGCCAGCGGCCTACAGGGGGTAAATCAGCCCCAGCATTTT.

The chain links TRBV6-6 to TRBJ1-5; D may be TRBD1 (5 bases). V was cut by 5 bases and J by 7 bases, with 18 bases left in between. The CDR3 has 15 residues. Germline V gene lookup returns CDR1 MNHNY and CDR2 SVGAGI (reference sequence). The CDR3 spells CASSAQRGLGQPQHF. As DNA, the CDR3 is TGTGCCAGCAGTGCCCAGAGGGGACTCGGGCAGCCCCAGCATTTT.

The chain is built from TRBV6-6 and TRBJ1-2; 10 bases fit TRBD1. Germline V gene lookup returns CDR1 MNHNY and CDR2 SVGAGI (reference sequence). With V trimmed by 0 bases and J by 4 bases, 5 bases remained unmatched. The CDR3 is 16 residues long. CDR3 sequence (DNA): TGTGCCAGCAGTTACTCAGGACAGGGGGTTGGCTATGGCTACACCTTC. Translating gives CASSYSGQGVGYGYTF.

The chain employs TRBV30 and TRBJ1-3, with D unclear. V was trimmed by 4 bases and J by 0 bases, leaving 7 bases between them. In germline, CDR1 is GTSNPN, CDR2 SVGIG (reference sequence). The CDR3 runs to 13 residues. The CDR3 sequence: CAWNRYSGNTIYF. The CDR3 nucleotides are TGTGCCTGGAACAGATACTCTGGAAACACCATATATTTT.

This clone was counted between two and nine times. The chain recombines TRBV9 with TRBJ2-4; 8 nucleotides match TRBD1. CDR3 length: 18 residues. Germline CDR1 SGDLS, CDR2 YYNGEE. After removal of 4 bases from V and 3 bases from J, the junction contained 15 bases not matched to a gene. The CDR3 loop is CASSPFPKTGGGKNIQYF. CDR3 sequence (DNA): TGTGCCAGCAGCCCCTTCCCTAAAACAGGGGGTGGCAAAAACATTCAGTACTTC. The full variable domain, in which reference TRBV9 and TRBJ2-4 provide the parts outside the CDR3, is DSGVTQTPKHLITATGQRVTLRCSPRSGDLSVYWYQQSLDQGLQFLIQYYNGEERAKGNILERFSAQQFPDLHSELNLSSLELGDSALYFCASSPFPKTGGGKNIQYFGAGTRLSVL.

Here the CDR3 reads CSFLSTGVTGELFF. CDR3 bases: TGCAGCTTTCTTTCGACAGGGGTCACCGGGGAGCTGTTTTTT. V usage is TRBV29-1 and J usage is TRBJ2-2; 8 nucleotides line up with TRBD1. The CDR3 runs 14 residues. The V gene end was trimmed by 8 bases and the J gene end by 4 bases; junction bases not matched to a gene: 9. Per germline, CDR1 SQVTM and CDR2 ANQGSEA.

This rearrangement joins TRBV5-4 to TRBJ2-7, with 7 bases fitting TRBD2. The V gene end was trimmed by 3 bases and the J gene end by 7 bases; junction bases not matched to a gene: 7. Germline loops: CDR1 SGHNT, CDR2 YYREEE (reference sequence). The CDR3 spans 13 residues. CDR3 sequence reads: CASSWKREGEQYF. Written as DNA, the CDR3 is TGTGCCAGCAGCTGGAAGCGGGAAGGGGAGCAGTACTTC.

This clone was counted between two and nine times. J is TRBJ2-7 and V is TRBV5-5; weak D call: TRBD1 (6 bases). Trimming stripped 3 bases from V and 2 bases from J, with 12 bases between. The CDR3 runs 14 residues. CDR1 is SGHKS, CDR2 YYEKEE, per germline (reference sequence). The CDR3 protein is CASSSWTDTYEQYF. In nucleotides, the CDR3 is TGTGCCAGCAGCTCCTGGACAGATACCTACGAGCAGTACTTC.

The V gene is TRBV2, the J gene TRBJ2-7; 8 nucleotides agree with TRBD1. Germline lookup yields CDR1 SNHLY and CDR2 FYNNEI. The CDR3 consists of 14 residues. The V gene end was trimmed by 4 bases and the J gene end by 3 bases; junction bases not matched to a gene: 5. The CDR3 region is CASSVGQGVYEQYF. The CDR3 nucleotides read TGTGCCAGCAGTGTAGGACAGGGAGTCTACGAGCAGTACTTC.

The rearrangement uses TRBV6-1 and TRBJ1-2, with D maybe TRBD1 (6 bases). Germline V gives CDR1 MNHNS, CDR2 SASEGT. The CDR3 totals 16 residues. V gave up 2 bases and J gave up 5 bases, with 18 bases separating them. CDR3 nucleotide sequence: TGTGCCAGCAGTGAAATTGGGCGTGGGGGCGAGTATGGCTACACCTTC. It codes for CASSEIGRGGEYGYTF.